A selection of T cell receptor beta chains follows, all from one sample in a study of early T cells in non-severe SARS-CoV-2 infection. One entry per CDR3 protein, called by TCRdb with MiXCR from the 5' RACE reads. This table holds more than 50,000 distinct CDR3 sequences, over 5% found once. Input material: whole blood. These receptor sequences come from an adult who was a healthcare worker with PCR-confirmed SARS-CoV-2 infection or an uninfected control (not recorded which). The CDR3 runs from the conserved cysteine through the conserved F or W. A D gene is named only where the DNA matches it firmly. The size of a clone is reported for some rows only, either as once, few or many, or as a class for expanded clones.

size	D	V	J	CDR3	DNA
few	TRBD2	TRBV7-2	TRBJ2-3	CASSRGGQGTDTQYF	TGTGCCAGCAGCCGGGGGGGCCAGGGTACAGATACGCAGTATTTT
few	.	TRBV4-3	TRBJ2-6	CASSPSYSGANVLTF	TGCGCCAGCAGCCCGTCCTACTCTGGGGCCAACGTCCTGACTTTC
many	.	TRBV15	TRBJ2-5	CATSRDYGAGETQYF	TGTGCCACCAGCAGAGATTATGGGGCGGGGGAGACCCAGTACTTC
.	.	TRBV20-1	TRBJ1-5	CSALDSSNQPQHF	TGCAGTGCTTTGGACAGTAGCAATCAGCCCCAGCATTTT
many	.	TRBV5-1	TRBJ1-2	CASSSPGGEDGYTF	TGCGCCAGCAGCTCCCCGGGGGGAGAGGATGGCTACACCTTC
many	.	TRBV29-1	TRBJ1-2	CSVLDQARSYGYTF	TGCAGCGTTCTAGACCAGGCGAGGTCGTATGGCTACACCTTC
.	.	TRBV20-1	TRBJ1-4	CSARDFGESEKLFF	TGCAGTGCTAGAGATTTTGGGGAATCGGAAAAACTGTTTTTT
.	.	TRBV13	TRBJ2-7	CASSFGVAAPSYEQYF	TGTGCCAGCAGTTTTGGGGTGGCAGCGCCGTCCTACGAGCAGTACTTC
many	.	TRBV5-1	TRBJ1-1	CASISGPEAFF	TGCGCCAGCATCTCAGGCCCTGAAGCTTTCTTT
many	TRBD2	TRBV7-2	TRBJ2-1	CASSLGTSGRWSYNEQFF	TGTGCCAGCAGCTTAGGGACTAGCGGGAGGTGGTCCTACAATGAGCAGTTCTTC
few	TRBD2	TRBV6-2/TRBV6-3	TRBJ2-7	CASSGAGWREGEQYF	TGTGCCAGCAGTGGAGCGGGGTGGCGAGAAGGCGAGCAGTACTTC
.	.	TRBV19	TRBJ2-3	CASSTTGPGTQYF	TGTGCCAGTAGTACAACAGGCCCCGGTACGCAGTATTTT
many	TRBD1	TRBV4-1	TRBJ2-5	CASRAGGQETQYF	TGCGCCAGCAGAGCAGGGGGCCAAGAGACCCAGTACTTC
few	.	TRBV5-1	TRBJ2-1	CASSLAPKGGTGSYNEQFF	TGCGCCAGCAGCTTGGCCCCTAAGGGCGGGACCGGCTCCTACAATGAGCAGTTCTTC
many	.	TRBV6-1	TRBJ1-5	CASSEHRTQPQHF	TGTGCCAGCAGTGAGCATCGCACTCAGCCCCAGCATTTT
.	TRBD2	TRBV7-7	TRBJ2-1	CASSSNGGNEQFF	TGTGCTAGCAGCTCAAACGGGGGGAATGAGCAGTTCTTC
many	TRBD2	TRBV12-3/TRBV12-4	TRBJ2-1	CASSSRGAVYNEQFF	TGTGCCAGCAGTTCGCGGGGGGCCGTCTACAATGAGCAGTTCTTC
.	.	TRBV20-1	TRBJ1-1	CSASGQTLEAFF	TGCAGTGCTAGCGGTCAGACCCTTGAAGCTTTCTTT
.	TRBD1	TRBV7-2	TRBJ1-4	CASSLVPLWTGYEKLFF	TGTGCCAGCAGCTTAGTCCCGCTCTGGACAGGGTATGAAAAACTGTTTTTT
few	TRBD1	TRBV27	TRBJ1-1	CASSPPPTGGVGAFF	TGTGCCAGCAGTCCACCCCCGACAGGGGGCGTAGGGGCTTTCTTT
many	TRBD2	TRBV4-1	TRBJ2-1	CASSQVPASGAHNEQFF	TGCGCCAGCAGCCAAGTCCCAGCCAGCGGGGCCCACAATGAGCAGTTCTTC
few	TRBD1	TRBV19	TRBJ1-2	CASSGQQGNYGYTF	TGTGCCAGTAGTGGACAACAGGGGAACTATGGCTACACCTTC
many	TRBD1	TRBV29-1	TRBJ2-7	CSVRDRVYEQYF	TGCAGCGTTCGGGACAGGGTGTACGAGCAGTACTTC
many	.	TRBV25-1	TRBJ2-4	CASSDSLAAKNIQYF	TGTGCCAGCAGTGACTCCCTAGCAGCCAAAAACATTCAGTACTTC
few	.	TRBV18	TRBJ2-7	CASSQQENYEQYF	TGTGCCAGCTCACAACAGGAGAACTACGAGCAGTACTTC
.	TRBD1	TRBV6-1	TRBJ1-1	CASSEMAGGRTEAFF	TGTGCCAGCAGCGAAATGGCAGGGGGGCGGACTGAAGCTTTCTTT
many	.	TRBV7-9	TRBJ2-1	CASSLGEDPFF	TGTGCCAGCAGCTTAGGTGAAGACCCGTTCTTC
.	.	TRBV5-1	TRBJ2-7	CASSLVPGTYEQYF	TGCGCCAGCAGCTTGGTACCTGGCACCTACGAGCAGTACTTC
many	.	TRBV18	TRBJ2-7	CASSPDTGRFYEQYF	TGTGCCAGCTCACCCGACACGGGACGGTTCTACGAGCAGTACTTC
.	TRBD2	TRBV20-1	TRBJ2-1	CSARDHAWTSGGNFNEQFF	TGCAGTGCTAGAGATCACGCTTGGACTAGCGGGGGCAATTTCAATGAGCAGTTCTTC
.	.	TRBV7-6	TRBJ1-5	CASSLEISNQPQHF	TGTGCCAGCAGCTTAGAGATTAGCAATCAGCCCCAGCATTTT
many	.	TRBV18	TRBJ2-1	CASSPLPGSLNEQFF	TGTGCCAGCTCACCACTCCCAGGCTCGCTCAATGAGCAGTTCTTC
.	TRBD2	TRBV5-1	TRBJ2-1	CASSLGTSGRSNEQFF	TGCGCCAGCAGCTTGGGTACTAGCGGGAGGAGCAATGAGCAGTTCTTC
.	TRBD2	TRBV10-3	TRBJ2-3	CAISDGTSRTDTQYF	TGTGCCATCAGTGACGGGACTAGTCGCACAGATACGCAGTATTTT
.	.	TRBV2	TRBJ1-5	CASSEALRTGISNQPQHF	TGTGCCAGCAGTGAAGCGCTTCGTACAGGGATTAGCAATCAGCCCCAGCATTTT
many	.	TRBV11-2	TRBJ2-3	CASSLTNRLADTQYF	TGTGCCAGCAGCTTAACCAACCGACTTGCAGATACGCAGTATTTT
.	.	TRBV30	TRBJ2-7	CAWTASYEQYF	TGTGCATGGACCGCGTCCTACGAGCAGTACTTC
many	.	TRBV6-1	TRBJ2-5	CASSDAQSETQYF	TGTGCCAGCAGTGACGCACAGTCGGAGACCCAGTACTTC
.	.	TRBV12-3/TRBV12-4	TRBJ2-3	CASSSGQLSTDTQYF	TGTGCCAGCAGTTCTGGACAGCTGAGCACAGATACGCAGTATTTT
few	.	TRBV7-2	TRBJ2-1	CASSVPLRSYNEQFF	TGTGCCAGCAGCGTGCCGTTGAGATCCTACAATGAGCAGTTCTTC
many	.	TRBV18	TRBJ1-2	CASSPLDLGYTF	TGTGCCAGCTCACCTTTGGATCTGGGCTACACCTTC
few	TRBD1	TRBV27	TRBJ1-1	CASSFRRPTGGTEAFF	TGTGCCAGCAGTTTTAGGCGTCCGACAGGGGGGACTGAAGCTTTCTTT
many	.	TRBV3-1	TRBJ2-7	CASSQGGREQYF	TGTGCCAGCAGCCAAGGGGGACGTGAGCAGTACTTC